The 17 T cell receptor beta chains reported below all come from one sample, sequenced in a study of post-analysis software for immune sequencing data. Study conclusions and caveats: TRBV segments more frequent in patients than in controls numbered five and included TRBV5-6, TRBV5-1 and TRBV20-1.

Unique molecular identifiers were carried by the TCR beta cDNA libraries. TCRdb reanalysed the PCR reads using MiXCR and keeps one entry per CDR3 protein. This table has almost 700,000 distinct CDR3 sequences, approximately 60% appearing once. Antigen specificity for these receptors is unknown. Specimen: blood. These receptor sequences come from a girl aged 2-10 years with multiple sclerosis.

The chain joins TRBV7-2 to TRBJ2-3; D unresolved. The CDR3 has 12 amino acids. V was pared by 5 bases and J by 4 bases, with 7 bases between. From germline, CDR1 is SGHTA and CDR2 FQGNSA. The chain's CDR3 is CASSIRPDTQYF. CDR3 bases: TGTGCCAGCAGCATCCGACCAGATACGCAGTATTTT.

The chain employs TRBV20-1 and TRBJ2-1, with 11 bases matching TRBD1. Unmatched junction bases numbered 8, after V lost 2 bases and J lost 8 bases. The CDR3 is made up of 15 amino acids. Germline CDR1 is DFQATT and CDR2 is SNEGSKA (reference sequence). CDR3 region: CSARSRDRGIDEQFF. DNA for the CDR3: TGCAGTGCTAGATCCCGGGACAGGGGGATTGATGAGCAGTTCTTC.

CDR3 nucleotide sequence: TGCAGTGCCCGAGACGGGGGCGGCACCGGGGAGCTGTTTTTT. Amino acid sequence: CSARDGGGTGELFF. The chain recombines TRBV20-1 with TRBJ2-2; the D call may be TRBD1 or TRBD2 (6 bases each). Per the germline V gene, CDR1 is DFQATT and CDR2 is SNEGSKA (reference sequence). Trimming took 6 bases from V and 4 from J, leaving 15 bases between them. The CDR3 covers 14 residues.

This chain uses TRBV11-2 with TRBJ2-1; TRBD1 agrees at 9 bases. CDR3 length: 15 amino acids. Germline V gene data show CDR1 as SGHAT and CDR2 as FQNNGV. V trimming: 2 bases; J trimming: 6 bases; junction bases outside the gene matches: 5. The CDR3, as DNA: TGTGCCAGCAGCTTACTACAGGGGGCCTCCAATGAGCAGTTCTTC. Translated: CASSLLQGASNEQFF.

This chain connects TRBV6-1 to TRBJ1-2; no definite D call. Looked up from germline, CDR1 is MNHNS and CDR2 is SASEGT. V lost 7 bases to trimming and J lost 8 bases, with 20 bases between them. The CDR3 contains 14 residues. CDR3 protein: CASKKGGQVYGYTF. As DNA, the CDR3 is TGTGCCAGCAAGAAGGGTGGGCAGGTTTACGGCTACACCTTC.

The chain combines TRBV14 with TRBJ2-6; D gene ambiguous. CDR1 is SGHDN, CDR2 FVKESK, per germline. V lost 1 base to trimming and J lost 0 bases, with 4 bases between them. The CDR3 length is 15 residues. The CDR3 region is CASSQAISGANVLTF. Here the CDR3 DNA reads TGTGCCAGCAGCCAAGCGATCTCTGGGGCCAACGTCCTGACTTTC.

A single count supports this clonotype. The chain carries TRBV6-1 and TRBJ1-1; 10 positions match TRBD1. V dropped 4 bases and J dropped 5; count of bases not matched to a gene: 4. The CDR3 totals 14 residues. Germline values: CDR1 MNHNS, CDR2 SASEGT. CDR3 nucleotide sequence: TGTGCCAGCAGTGGACAGGGGGCGCAAACTGAAGCTTTCTTT. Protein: CASSGQGAQTEAFF.

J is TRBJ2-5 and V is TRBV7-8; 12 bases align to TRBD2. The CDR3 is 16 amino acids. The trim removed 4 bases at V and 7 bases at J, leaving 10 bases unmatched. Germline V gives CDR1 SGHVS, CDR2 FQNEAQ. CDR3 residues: CASSWGLAGGGGTQYF. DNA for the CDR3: TGTGCCAGCAGCTGGGGACTAGCGGGCGGAGGGGGGACCCAGTACTTC.

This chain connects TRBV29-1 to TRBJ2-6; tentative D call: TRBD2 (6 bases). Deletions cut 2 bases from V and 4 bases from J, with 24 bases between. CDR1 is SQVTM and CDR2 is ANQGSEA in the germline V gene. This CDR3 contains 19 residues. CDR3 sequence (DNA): TGCAGCGTTGAAAAGGAGGGTCCTGGACAACAAATCGGGGCCAACGTCCTGACTTTC. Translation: CSVEKEGPGQQIGANVLTF.

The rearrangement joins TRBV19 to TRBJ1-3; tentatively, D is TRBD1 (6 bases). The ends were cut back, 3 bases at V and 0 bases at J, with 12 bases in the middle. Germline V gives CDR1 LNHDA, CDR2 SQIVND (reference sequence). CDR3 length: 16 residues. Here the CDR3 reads CASSIVQGSSGNTIYF. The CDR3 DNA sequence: TGTGCCAGTAGTATCGTGCAGGGGAGCTCTGGAAACACCATATATTTT.

The CDR3 sequence is CASSQESETPYNEQFF. The DNA of the CDR3 is TGTGCCAGCAGCCAAGAAAGCGAGACACCTTACAATGAGCAGTTCTTC. The chain links TRBV4-2 to TRBJ2-1; no clear D. Trimming shortened V by 0 bases and J by 4 bases, and 13 bases separated the two germline ends. CDR1 LGHNA and CDR2 YNFKEQ come from the germline V gene. This CDR3 is 16 amino acids long.

CDR3 amino acids: CASSSSRQNDYGYTF. CDR3 DNA sequence: TGTGCCAGCAGCTCTTCCCGACAGAATGACTATGGCTACACCTTC. The J gene is TRBJ1-2, the V gene TRBV11-2; weak D call: TRBD1 (5 bases). From germline, CDR1 is SGHAT and CDR2 FQNNGV. V lost 4 bases, J lost 3 bases, and 15 bases lay in between. The CDR3 extends over 15 amino acids. Together with reference TRBV11-2 and TRBJ1-2, the CDR3 gives the full variable domain: EAGVAQSPRYKIIEKRQSVAFWCNPISGHATLYWYQQILGQGPKLLIQFQNNGVVDDSQLPKDRFSAERLKGVDSTLKIQPAKLEDSAVYLCASSSSRQNDYGYTFGSGTRLTVV.

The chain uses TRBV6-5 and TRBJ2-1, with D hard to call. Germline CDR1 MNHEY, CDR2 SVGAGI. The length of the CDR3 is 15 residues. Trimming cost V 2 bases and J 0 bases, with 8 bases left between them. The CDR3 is CASSYAESSYNEQFF. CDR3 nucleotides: TGTGCCAGCAGTTACGCTGAGAGCTCCTACAATGAGCAGTTCTTC.

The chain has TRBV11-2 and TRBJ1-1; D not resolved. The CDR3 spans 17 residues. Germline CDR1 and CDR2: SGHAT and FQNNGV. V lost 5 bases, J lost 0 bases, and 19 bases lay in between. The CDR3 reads CASSALGLVQVNTEAFF. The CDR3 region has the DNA TGTGCCAGCAGCGCTCTGGGCCTGGTGCAAGTGAACACTGAAGCTTTCTTT.

The CDR3 is CATSRPPDRHSGYTF. Written as DNA, the CDR3 is TGTGCCACCAGCAGGCCCCCCGACAGGCATTCTGGCTACACCTTC. This chain connects TRBV15 to TRBJ1-2; D perhaps matches TRBD1 (6 bases). The V end lost 3 bases, the J end lost 7 bases, and 18 bases lay between the germline ends. The germline V gene encodes CDR1 LNHNV and CDR2 YYDKDF (reference sequence). CDR3 length: 15 amino acids. Filled out from reference TRBV15 and TRBJ1-2, the complete variable domain reads DAMVIQNPRYQVTQFGKPVTLSCSQTLNHNVMYWYQQKSSQAPKLLFHYYDKDFNNEADTPDNFQSRRPNTSFCFLDIRSPGLGDTAMYLCATSRPPDRHSGYTFGSGTRLTVV.

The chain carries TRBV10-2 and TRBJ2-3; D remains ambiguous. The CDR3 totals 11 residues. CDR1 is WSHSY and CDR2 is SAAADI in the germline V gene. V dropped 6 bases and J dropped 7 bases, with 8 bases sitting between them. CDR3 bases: TGCGCCAGCAGGGCTGATAATACGCAGTATTTT. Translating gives CASRADNTQYF.

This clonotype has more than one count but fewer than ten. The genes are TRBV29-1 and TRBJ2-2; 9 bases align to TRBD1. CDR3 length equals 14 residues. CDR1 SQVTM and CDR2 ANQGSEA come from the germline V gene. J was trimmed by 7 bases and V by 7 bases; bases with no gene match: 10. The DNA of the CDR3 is TGCAGCGCCGAAGTGGGACAGGGACTCGGGGAGCTGTTTTTT. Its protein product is CSAEVGQGLGELFF.